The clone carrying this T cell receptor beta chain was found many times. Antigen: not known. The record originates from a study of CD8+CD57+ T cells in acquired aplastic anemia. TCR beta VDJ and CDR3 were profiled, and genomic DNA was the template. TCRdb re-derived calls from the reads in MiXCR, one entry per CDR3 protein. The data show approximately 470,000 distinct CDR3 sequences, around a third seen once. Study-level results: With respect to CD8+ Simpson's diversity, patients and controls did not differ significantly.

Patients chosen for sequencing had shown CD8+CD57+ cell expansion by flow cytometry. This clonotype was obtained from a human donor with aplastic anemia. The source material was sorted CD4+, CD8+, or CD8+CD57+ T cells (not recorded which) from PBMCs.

The CDR3 region is CASSTPGPGNSPLHF. CDR3 in DNA: TGTGCCAGCAGCACGCCGGGCCCTGGGAATTCACCCCTCCACTTT. V is TRBV12-3 or TRBV12-4 and J is TRBJ1-6; no firm D call. The V end was cut by 6 bases, the J end by 7 bases, with 16 bases between. This CDR3 spans 15 amino acids.